The 23 T cell receptor beta chains below were found in one sample sequenced in a study of T-cell reconstitution after alpha-beta-depleted transplantation in children. Using unique molecular identifiers, the investigators prepared the TCRbeta library. TCRdb itself ran the PCR reads through MiXCR, one entry per CDR3 protein. This sample has some 110,000 distinct CDR3 sequences; 10% to 13% occur once, and the top ten carry about 34%. The sample consisted of PBMCs, taken before TCRalphabeta/CD19-depleted stem cell transplant. These receptors were collected from a boy under 10 years old with acute lymphoblastic leukemia, due to receive a stem cell transplant.

This clonotype showed up many times. This chain joins TRBV7-9 and TRBJ2-3, with D perhaps assigned TRBD1 or TRBD2 (5 bases each). V was clipped by 5 bases and J by 3 bases, with 15 bases between them. Germline CDR1 SEHNR, CDR2 FQNEAQ (reference sequence). CDR3 length equals 15 residues. The CDR3 spells CASSTGPLLTDTQYF. CDR3 bases: TGTGCCAGCAGCACGGGACCTCTACTTACAGATACGCAGTATTTT.

This clonotype has at least ten counts. CDR3 sequence: CALQREWRNEQFF. Written as DNA, the CDR3 is TGTGCCCTGCAGCGGGAGTGGAGGAACGAGCAGTTCTTC. The chain links TRBV7-9 to TRBJ2-1; 8 bases align to TRBD2. Trimming cost V 11 bases and J 10 bases; bases outside gene matches: 13. The CDR3 loop spans 13 amino acids. Looked up from germline, CDR1 is SEHNR and CDR2 is FQNEAQ (reference sequence).

The chain has TRBV2 and TRBJ1-1; 7 positions match TRBD1. The junction had 4 bases not matched to a gene; V was cut back by 6 bases and J by 0 bases. The CDR3 contains 14 residues. The germline gives CDR1 SNHLY, CDR2 FYNNEI. CDR3 loop: CASSPGQMNTEAFF. CDR3 sequence (DNA): TGTGCCAGCAGCCCGGGACAGATGAACACTGAAGCTTTCTTT.

V and J are TRBV5-1 and TRBJ1-1, with a weak D call TRBD1 (5 bases). Germline V gene lookup returns CDR1 SGHRS and CDR2 YFSETQ. V shed 0 bases and J shed 2 bases, with 14 bases lying between them. The CDR3 is 16 residues long. The CDR3 sequence: CASSLAIGTANTEAFF. The CDR3 DNA sequence: TGCGCCAGCAGCTTGGCGATAGGGACGGCTAACACTGAAGCTTTCTTT.

The sample holds a few counts of this clonotype. The V gene is TRBV20-1, the J gene TRBJ2-1; 12 bases fit TRBD2. Losses at the gene ends were 0 bases for V and 7 bases for J; bases not matched to a gene: 7. Per germline, CDR1 DFQATT and CDR2 SNEGSKA (reference sequence). CDR3 length: 16 residues. The CDR3 reads CSARDRTSGTGNEQFF. The DNA for the CDR3 is TGCAGTGCTAGAGATAGGACTAGCGGGACTGGGAATGAGCAGTTCTTC.

By sample fraction, this clonotype is medium-sized. The rearrangement joins TRBV20-1 to TRBJ2-7; 13 bases match TRBD2. V was clipped by 5 bases and J by 1 base; unmatched bases: 2. This CDR3 is built from 14 residues. From germline, CDR1 is DFQATT and CDR2 SNEGSKA (reference sequence). As DNA, the CDR3 is TGCAGTGCTGTGGGACTAGCGGGATCCTACGAGCAGTACTTC. Translation: CSAVGLAGSYEQYF.

A few counts support this clonotype. This chain joins TRBV20-1 and TRBJ1-3, with D uncertain. Trimming left V 0 bases short and J 3 bases short, with 21 bases between. This CDR3 has 18 residues. CDR1 is DFQATT, CDR2 SNEGSKA, per germline (reference sequence). CDR3 bases: TGCAGTGCTAGAGACCCACGTCATGGGATGTTGGTTGGAAACACCATATATTTT. The encoded protein is CSARDPRHGMLVGNTIYF.

This clonotype was counted a few times. V is TRBV20-1 and J is TRBJ1-1; 7 bases line up with TRBD1. The trim removed 5 bases at V and 5 bases at J, leaving 11 bases unmatched. Germline CDR1 DFQATT, CDR2 SNEGSKA (reference sequence). The CDR3 has 14 residues. This CDR3 is CSAGDRGRRTEAFF. The CDR3 DNA is TGCAGTGCTGGGGATAGGGGGCGGAGAACTGAAGCTTTCTTT.

V usage is TRBV12-3 or TRBV12-4 and J usage is TRBJ1-1; a weak D match, TRBD1 (6 bases). Trimming took 6 bases from V and 7 from J, leaving 21 bases between them. This CDR3 region has 15 residues. The CDR3 reads CASRNVRGARFEAFF. CDR3 DNA: TGTGCCAGCAGGAACGTCAGGGGCGCCCGTTTTGAAGCTTTCTTT.

This clonotype was seen ten or more times. The rearrangement links TRBV20-1 to TRBJ2-1; tentative D call: TRBD2 (6 bases). CDR3 length: 15 amino acids. Deletions cut 4 bases from V and 4 bases from J, with 17 bases between. Germline CDR1 is DFQATT and CDR2 is SNEGSKA (reference sequence). Written as DNA, the CDR3 is TGCAGTGCTAACTTGGAGGGGCGGGTGTACAATGAGCAGTTCTTC. Amino acid sequence: CSANLEGRVYNEQFF.

The V and J genes are TRBV24-1 and TRBJ2-1, with a tentative D call TRBD1 (6 bases). CDR1 is KGHDR and CDR2 is SFDVKD in the germline V gene. Trimming cost V 8 bases and J 9 bases, with 13 bases left between them. This CDR3 contains 12 residues. Here the CDR3 reads CATKETGGEQFF. CDR3 bases: TGTGCCACCAAAGAGACAGGTGGTGAGCAGTTCTTC.

This clonotype was counted a few times. The genes are TRBV3-1 and TRBJ2-1, with TRBD2 matching 10 bases. The germline CDR1 and CDR2 sequences are LGHDT and YNNKEL (reference sequence). The CDR3 covers 14 residues. Germline trimming cut 4 bases from V and 7 bases from J; bases unmatched to any gene: 4. CDR3 amino acids: CASSRLAGENEQFF. CDR3 DNA: TGTGCCAGCAGCCGGCTAGCGGGGGAAAATGAGCAGTTCTTC.

Details on this clonotype: In this CDR3 the conserved last residue, phenylalanine or tryptophan, is missing, so a read error is likely. The V gene is TRBV14, the J gene TRBJ1-1; D is unresolved. Germline lookup yields CDR1 SGHDN and CDR2 FVKESK. The V end was cut by 1 base, the J end by 4 bases, with 7 bases between. The CDR3 is 13 residues long. CDR3 in amino acids: CASSQGILTEAFC. The DNA of the CDR3 is TGTGCCAGCAGCCAAGGGATCCTCACTGAAGCTTTCTGT.

There are a few counts of this clonotype. The chain couples TRBV12-3 or TRBV12-4 to TRBJ2-2; D might be TRBD1 (5 bases). This CDR3 region has 20 residues. Trimming stripped 1 base from V and 3 bases from J, with 24 bases between. The CDR3 sequence is CASSLDFVRQGRIHTGELFF. The CDR3 DNA follows: TGTGCCAGCAGTTTAGATTTTGTTCGGCAGGGTCGAATTCACACCGGGGAGCTGTTTTTT.

The chain carries TRBV7-8 and TRBJ1-4, with no clear D. The CDR3 has 18 residues. Trimming stripped 6 bases from V and 2 bases from J, with 22 bases between. Per germline, CDR1 SGHVS and CDR2 FQNEAQ. The chain's CDR3 is CASSPLGRSVLTNEKLFF. DNA for the CDR3: TGTGCCAGCAGTCCGCTCGGTCGATCAGTGCTGACTAATGAAAAACTGTTTTTT.

The chain employs TRBV12-3 or TRBV12-4 and TRBJ1-3, with TRBD1 matching over 8 bases. V was clipped by 6 bases and J by 6 bases; unmatched bases: 7. The CDR3 loop spans 14 amino acids. CDR3 amino acids: CASSPGQGENTIYF. CDR3 coding DNA: TGTGCCAGCAGCCCAGGACAGGGAGAAAACACCATATATTTT.

This clonotype was recorded a few times. The chain is built from TRBV27 and TRBJ2-5, with TRBD1 matching 8 bases. V shed 4 bases, J shed 1 base, and the junction held 8 bases outside the gene matches. Germline V CDR1 and CDR2: MNHEY, SMNVEV (reference sequence). CDR3 length: 16 residues. The CDR3 region has the DNA TGTGCCAGCAGTTACCGACAGGGGTCTTTCCAAGAGACCCAGTACTTC. Translating gives CASSYRQGSFQETQYF.

The CDR3 DNA sequence: TGTGCCAGCAGCCTCCAAAGGGGGCTGGATGGCTACACCTTC. This sequence encodes CASSLQRGLDGYTF. This sequence joins TRBV7-9 and TRBJ1-2; 7 bases map to TRBD1. Germline-derived CDR1 and CDR2 are SEHNR and FQNEAQ (reference sequence). V lost 5 bases and J lost 6; bases outside the gene matches: 9. The CDR3 extends over 14 amino acids.

The table lists this clonotype with a few counts. V is TRBV12-3 or TRBV12-4 and J is TRBJ1-2; D might be TRBD1 (5 bases). Trimming shortened V by 2 bases and J by 5 bases, and 9 bases separated the two germline ends. The length of the CDR3 is 13 residues. The CDR3, as DNA: TGTGCCAGCAGTTTATCCGGGGGGTATGGCTACACCTTC. It translates to CASSLSGGYGYTF.

The V gene is TRBV6-1, the J gene TRBJ2-3, with 14 bases that match TRBD2. Per germline, CDR1 MNHNS and CDR2 SASEGT. V dropped 6 bases and J dropped 0; count of bases not matched to a gene: 8. This CDR3 spans 18 amino acids. The CDR3 sequence: CASSTTSGRAGSTDTQYF. In DNA, the CDR3 is TGTGCCAGCAGCACGACTAGCGGGAGGGCCGGCAGCACAGATACGCAGTATTTT.

The chain has TRBV11-1 and TRBJ2-2; 12 bases match TRBD1. The CDR3 covers 19 residues. V was pared by 4 bases and J by 2 bases, with 11 bases of the junction left unmatched. Germline assignment: CDR1 SGHAT and CDR2 FQDESV (reference sequence). The CDR3 DNA reads as TGTGCCAGCAGCTCCCGGGACAGGGGGCCTTCGGAAAACACCGGGGAGCTGTTTTTT. Its protein product is CASSSRDRGPSENTGELFF.

This clonotype appeared a few times. This sequence joins TRBV29-1 and TRBJ1-1, with 8 bases that match TRBD1. V lost 4 bases and J lost 4; bases outside the gene matches: 5. This CDR3 comprises 13 residues. Germline lookup yields CDR1 SQVTM and CDR2 ANQGSEA. The CDR3 DNA follows: TGCAGCGTTGTCTCGGACAGGGCCACTGAAGCTTTCTTT. Translation gives CSVVSDRATEAFF.

This clonotype has a handful of counts. V is TRBV6-5 and J is TRBJ2-7; D is perhaps TRBD1 (6 bases). In germline, CDR1 is MNHEY, CDR2 SVGAGI. V was shortened by 2 bases and J by 1 base, with 12 bases between the two germline ends. The CDR3 contains 15 residues. The CDR3 reads CASSYGGLGSYEQYF. The CDR3 region has the DNA TGTGCCAGCAGTTACGGGGGCCTGGGATCCTACGAGCAGTACTTC.